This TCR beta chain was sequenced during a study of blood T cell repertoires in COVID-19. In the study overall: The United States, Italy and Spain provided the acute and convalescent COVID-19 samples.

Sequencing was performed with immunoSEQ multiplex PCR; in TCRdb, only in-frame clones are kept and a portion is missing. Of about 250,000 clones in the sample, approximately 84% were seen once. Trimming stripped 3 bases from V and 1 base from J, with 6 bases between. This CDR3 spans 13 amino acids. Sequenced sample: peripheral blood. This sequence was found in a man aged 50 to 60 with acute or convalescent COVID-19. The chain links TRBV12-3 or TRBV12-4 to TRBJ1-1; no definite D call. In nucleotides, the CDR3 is TGTGCCAGCAGTTTTGTAGAGAACACTGAAGCTTTCTTT. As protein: CASSFVENTEAFF.